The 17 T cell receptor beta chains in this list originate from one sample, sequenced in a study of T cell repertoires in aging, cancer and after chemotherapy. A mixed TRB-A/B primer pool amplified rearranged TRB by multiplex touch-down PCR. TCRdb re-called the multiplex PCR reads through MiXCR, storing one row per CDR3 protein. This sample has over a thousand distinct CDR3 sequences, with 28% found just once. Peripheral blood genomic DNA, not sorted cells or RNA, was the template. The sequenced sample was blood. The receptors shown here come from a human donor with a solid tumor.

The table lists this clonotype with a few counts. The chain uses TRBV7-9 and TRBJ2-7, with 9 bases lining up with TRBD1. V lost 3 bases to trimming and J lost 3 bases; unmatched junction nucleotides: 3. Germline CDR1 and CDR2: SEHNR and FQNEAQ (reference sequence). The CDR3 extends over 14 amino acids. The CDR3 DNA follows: TGTGCCAGCAGCTTCACAGGGGGCAGCTACGAGCAGTACTTC. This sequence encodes CASSFTGGSYEQYF.

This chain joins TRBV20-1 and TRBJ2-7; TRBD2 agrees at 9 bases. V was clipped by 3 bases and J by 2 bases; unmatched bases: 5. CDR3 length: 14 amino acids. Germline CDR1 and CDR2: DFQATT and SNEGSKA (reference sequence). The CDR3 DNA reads TGCAGTGCTAGGGGCGGGGGGGAAACCTACGAGCAGTACTTC. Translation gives CSARGGGETYEQYF.

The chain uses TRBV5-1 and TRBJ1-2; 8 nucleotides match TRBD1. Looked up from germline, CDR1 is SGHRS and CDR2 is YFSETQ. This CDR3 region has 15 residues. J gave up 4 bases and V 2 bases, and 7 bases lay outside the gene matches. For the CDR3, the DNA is TGCGCCAGCAGCTTCGGATCTGGACAGGGCTATGGCTACACCTTC. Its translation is CASSFGSGQGYGYTF.

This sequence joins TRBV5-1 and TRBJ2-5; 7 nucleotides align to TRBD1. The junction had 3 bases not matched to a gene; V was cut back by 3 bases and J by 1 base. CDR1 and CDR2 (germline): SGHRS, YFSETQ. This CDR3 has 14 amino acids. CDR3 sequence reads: CASSSDRVQETQYF. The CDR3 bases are TGCGCCAGCAGCTCCGACAGGGTCCAAGAGACCCAGTACTTC.

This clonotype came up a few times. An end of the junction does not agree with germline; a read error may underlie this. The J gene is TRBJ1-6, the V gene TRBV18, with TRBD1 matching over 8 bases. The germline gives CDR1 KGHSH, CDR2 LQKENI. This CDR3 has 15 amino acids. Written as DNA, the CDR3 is TGTACCAGCTCACCACCCGGGACAGGCAGAGCACCCCTCCACTTT. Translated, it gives CTSSPPGTGRAPLHF.

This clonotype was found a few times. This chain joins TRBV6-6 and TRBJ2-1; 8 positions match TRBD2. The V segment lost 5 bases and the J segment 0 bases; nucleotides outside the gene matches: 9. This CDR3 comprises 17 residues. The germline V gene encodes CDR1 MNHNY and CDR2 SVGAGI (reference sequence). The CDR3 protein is CASSGGIAGGSYNEQFF. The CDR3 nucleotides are TGTGCCAGCAGTGGGGGTATTGCGGGGGGCTCCTACAATGAGCAGTTCTTC.

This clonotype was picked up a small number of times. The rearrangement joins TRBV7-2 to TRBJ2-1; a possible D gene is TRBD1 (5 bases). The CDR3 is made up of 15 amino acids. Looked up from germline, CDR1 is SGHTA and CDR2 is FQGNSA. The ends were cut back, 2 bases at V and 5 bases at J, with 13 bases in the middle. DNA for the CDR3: TGTGCCAGCAGCTTATTTTTGGGCAGGGACAATGAGCAGTTCTTC. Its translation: CASSLFLGRDNEQFF.

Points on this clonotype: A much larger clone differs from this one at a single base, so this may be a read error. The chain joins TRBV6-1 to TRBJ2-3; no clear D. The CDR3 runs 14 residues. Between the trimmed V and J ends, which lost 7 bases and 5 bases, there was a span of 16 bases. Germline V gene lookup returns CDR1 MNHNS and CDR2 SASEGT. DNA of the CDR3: TGTGCCAGCATTGTGACGGCCACGGGAGATACGCAGTATTTT. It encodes CASIVTATGDTQYF.

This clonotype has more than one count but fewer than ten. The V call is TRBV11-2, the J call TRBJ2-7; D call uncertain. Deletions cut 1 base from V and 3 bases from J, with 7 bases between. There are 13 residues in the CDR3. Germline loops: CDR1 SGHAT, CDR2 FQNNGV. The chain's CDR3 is CASSLVLRYEQYF. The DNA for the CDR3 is TGTGCCAGCAGCTTAGTCTTGCGCTACGAGCAGTACTTC.

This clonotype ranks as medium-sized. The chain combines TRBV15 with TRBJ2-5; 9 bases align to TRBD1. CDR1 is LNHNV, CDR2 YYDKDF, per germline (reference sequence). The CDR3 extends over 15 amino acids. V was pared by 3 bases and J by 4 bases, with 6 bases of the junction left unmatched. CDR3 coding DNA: TGTGCCACCAGCAGGCCCGGGACAGGGCGAGAGACCCAGTACTTC. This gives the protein CATSRPGTGRETQYF.

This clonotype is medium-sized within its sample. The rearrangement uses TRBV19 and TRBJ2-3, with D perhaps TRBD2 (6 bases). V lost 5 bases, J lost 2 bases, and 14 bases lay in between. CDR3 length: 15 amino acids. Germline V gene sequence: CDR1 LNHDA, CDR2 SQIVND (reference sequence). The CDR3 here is CASSPGGASTDTQYF. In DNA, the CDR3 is TGTGCCAGTAGTCCGGGCGGGGCCTCCACAGATACGCAGTATTTT.

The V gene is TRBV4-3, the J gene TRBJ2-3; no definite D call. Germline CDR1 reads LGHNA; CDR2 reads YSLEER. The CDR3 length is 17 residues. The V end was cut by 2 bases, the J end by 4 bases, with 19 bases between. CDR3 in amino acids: CASSQRWAALPPDTQYF. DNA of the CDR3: TGCGCCAGCAGCCAAAGGTGGGCGGCCCTACCCCCAGATACGCAGTATTTT.

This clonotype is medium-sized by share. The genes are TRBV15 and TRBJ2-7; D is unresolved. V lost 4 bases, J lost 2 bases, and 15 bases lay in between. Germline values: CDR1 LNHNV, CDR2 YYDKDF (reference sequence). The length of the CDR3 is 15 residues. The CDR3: CATSKRNTPAYEQYF. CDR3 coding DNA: TGTGCCACCAGCAAAAGGAACACCCCCGCCTACGAGCAGTACTTC.

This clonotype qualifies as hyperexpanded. CDR3 bases: TGCAGCGCCGACAGGGGAAACGACTATGGCTACACCTTC. It specifies CSADRGNDYGYTF. The chain couples TRBV29-1 to TRBJ1-2, with 8 bases fitting TRBD1. Germline CDR1 and CDR2: SQVTM and ANQGSEA. The ends lost 7 bases at V and 3 bases at J; junction bases unmatched: 7. This CDR3 spans 13 amino acids.

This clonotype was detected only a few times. CDR3 residues: CASRRQGAVDEQFF. CDR3 DNA sequence: TGTGCCAGCAGGCGACAGGGGGCGGTCGATGAGCAGTTCTTC. The V call is TRBV27, the J call TRBJ2-1; TRBD1 matches at 10 bases. The CDR3 runs 14 residues. Germline V gene lookup returns CDR1 MNHEY and CDR2 SMNVEV (reference sequence). Trimming cost V 6 bases and J 8 bases; bases outside gene matches: 7.

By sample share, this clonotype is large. In DNA form, the CDR3 reads TGTGCCTGGAGTGCGCTAGGGGAGGTTGATTCACCCCTCCACTTT. This translates into CAWSALGEVDSPLHF. V is TRBV30 and J is TRBJ1-6; TRBD1 is a possible D gene (5 bases). Deletions cut 1 base from V and 8 bases from J, with 15 bases between. Germline V gene data show CDR1 as GTSNPN and CDR2 as SVGIG (reference sequence). The CDR3 contains 15 residues.

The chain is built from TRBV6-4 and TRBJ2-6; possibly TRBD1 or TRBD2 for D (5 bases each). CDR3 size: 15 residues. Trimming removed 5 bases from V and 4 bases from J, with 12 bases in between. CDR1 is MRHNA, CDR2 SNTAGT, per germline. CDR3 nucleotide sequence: TGTGCCAGCAGTTCCGGGGCGTCGGGGGCCAACGTCCTGACTTTC. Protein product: CASSSGASGANVLTF.